Presented here are 4 T cell receptor beta chains from one specimen sequenced in a study of OX40 agonist ivuxolimab in advanced cancers. Profiling relied on immunoSEQ multiplex PCR, and the TCRdb table lists in-frame clones only, not all of them. The table shows some 49,000 clones, with 88% occurring only once. The starting material was CD4+ or CD8+ T cells sorted from blood, obtained in a trial of the OX40 agonist ivuxolimab. Every receptor here comes from an adult with an advanced solid tumor such as melanoma, head and neck, liver or kidney cancer.

This chain connects TRBV9 to TRBJ2-2; the D gene is possibly TRBD1 (5 bases). Germline CDR1 and CDR2: SGDLS and YYNGEE. CDR3 length: 16 residues. V shed 0 bases and J shed 2 bases, with 11 bases lying between them. The CDR3 spells CASSVDATDNTGELFF. The CDR3 DNA follows: TGTGCCAGCAGCGTAGACGCGACAGACAACACCGGGGAGCTGTTTTTT.

V usage is TRBV7-2 and J usage is TRBJ2-5, with D tentatively TRBD1 or TRBD2 (5 bases each). The germline V gene encodes CDR1 SGHTA and CDR2 FQGNSA. The ends were cut back, 5 bases at V and 1 base at J, with 8 bases in the middle. The CDR3 sequence is 13 residues long. The CDR3 DNA reads as TGTGCCAGCAGCCCGGGACCCCAAGAGACCCAGTACTTC. Its translation is CASSPGPQETQYF.

This chain links TRBV4-2 with TRBJ2-3, with TRBD2 matching 12 bases. After removal of 4 bases from V and 5 bases from J, the junction contained 4 bases not matched to a gene. Germline V gives CDR1 LGHNA, CDR2 YNFKEQ. This CDR3 contains 15 residues. CDR3 nucleotide sequence: TGTGCCAGCAGCCTCCCGGGACTAGCGGGAGATACGCAGTATTTT. Translation: CASSLPGLAGDTQYF.

This chain joins TRBV28 and TRBJ2-7; D call uncertain. Trimming stripped 5 bases from V and 4 bases from J, with 9 bases between. CDR3 length: 12 amino acids. The germline V gene encodes CDR1 MDHEN and CDR2 SYDVKM. The CDR3 here is CASSPRIYEQYF. In DNA form, the CDR3 reads TGTGCCAGCAGTCCTAGAATTTACGAGCAGTACTTC. Combining the CDR3 with reference TRBV28 and TRBJ2-7 gives the whole variable domain DVKVTQSSRYLVKRTGEKVFLECVQDMDHENMFWYRQDPGLGLRLIYFSYDVKMKEKGDIPEGYSVSREKKERFSLILESASTNQTSMYLCASSPRIYEQYFGPGTRLTVT.